The 11 T cell receptor beta chains listed next were all sequenced from one sample in a study of low-dose radiotherapy and immunotherapy resistance in tumors. Primers targeting TRAV and TRBV primed first-strand cDNA, covering alpha and beta chains. For amplifying TCRs, the PCR ran for about 22 cycles with Phusion, which was used together with a constant-region primer and the adapter on the V primers. TCRdb reprocessed the reads via MiXCR and lists one record per CDR3 protein. The sample records about 39,000 distinct CDR3 sequences, around 21% being singletons. Time point: after trial treatment. Treatment given: LDRT plus nivolumab, ipilimumab, low-dose cyclophosphamide and aspirin (RACIN trial). The source was PBMCs, collected after low-dose radiotherapy plus immunotherapy. The receptor source for this set is a female donor with ovarian cancer.

This clonotype was counted ten times or more. The rearrangement uses TRBV7-9 and TRBJ2-7, with D unclear. Trimming removed 5 bases from V and 2 bases from J, with 13 bases in between. The germline V gene encodes CDR1 SEHNR and CDR2 FQNEAQ (reference sequence). The CDR3 totals 14 residues. CDR3 coding DNA: TGTGCCAGCAGCGGCACAGTTACCACCTACGAGCAGTACTTC. It yields the protein CASSGTVTTYEQYF.

This clonotype was seen many times. The chain recombines TRBV20-1 with TRBJ2-3; a possible D gene is TRBD2 (6 bases). The CDR3 consists of 12 residues. V was shortened by 5 bases and J by 5 bases, with 11 bases between the two germline ends. The germline V gene encodes CDR1 DFQATT and CDR2 SNEGSKA (reference sequence). CDR3 loop: CSAPPGGDTQYF. The CDR3 region has the DNA TGCAGTGCTCCCCCCGGGGGAGATACGCAGTATTTT.

Ten or more counts support this clonotype. The chain recombines TRBV20-1 with TRBJ1-1; D is undetermined. V lost 4 bases, J lost 1 base, and 7 bases lay in between. The CDR3 spans 12 residues. Germline V CDR1 and CDR2: DFQATT, SNEGSKA (reference sequence). CDR3 in amino acids: CSATQSNTEAFF. The CDR3 DNA reads as TGCAGTGCTACCCAGTCGAACACTGAAGCTTTCTTT.

This chain uses TRBV28 with TRBJ2-2; the match to TRBD2 covers 8 bases. Germline CDR1 is MDHEN and CDR2 is SYDVKM. This CDR3 region has 15 residues. V lost 5 bases and J lost 6; bases outside the gene matches: 8. The DNA for the CDR3 is TGTGCCAGCAGTCTATTCCTCGGGGGGGCCGGGGAGCTGTTTTTT. Translating it yields CASSLFLGGAGELFF.

This clonotype was seen at least ten times. J is TRBJ1-2 and V is TRBV19, with 7 bases lining up with TRBD1. This CDR3 contains 13 residues. J gave up 8 bases and V 6 bases, and 9 bases lay outside the gene matches. Germline assignment: CDR1 LNHDA and CDR2 SQIVND (reference sequence). In DNA form, the CDR3 reads TGTGCCAGTAGGCAAACAGGGGATGACGGCTACACCTTC. Protein: CASRQTGDDGYTF.

The chain employs TRBV23-1 and TRBJ2-2, with TRBD1 matching over 8 bases. TRBV23-1 has ORF status, its function being uncertain. The CDR3 is 14 residues long. The V and J ends lost 6 bases and 8 bases, in that order; junction bases with no gene match: 8. DNA of the CDR3: TGCGCCAGCAGACCGGGACAGGTCCTTGGGGAGCTGTTTTTT. Translated: CASRPGQVLGELFF.

This clonotype showed up many times. The chain joins TRBV4-1 to TRBJ2-1, with D uncertain. Trimming took 1 base from V and 1 from J, leaving 11 bases between them. Per germline, CDR1 MGHRA and CDR2 YSYEKL. This CDR3 region has 16 residues. Here the CDR3 reads CASSQVNLVSYNEQFF. CDR3 DNA: TGCGCCAGCAGCCAAGTTAATCTAGTATCCTACAATGAGCAGTTCTTC.

The table lists this clonotype with many counts. The DNA of the CDR3 is TGTGCCAGCAGTTATGGGACAGGGGCTTTAAAAAACATTCAGTACTTC. Its protein is CASSYGTGALKNIQYF. The gene calls are TRBV6-9 and TRBJ2-4; 10 bases map to TRBD1. Germline CDR1 and CDR2: MNHGY and SVAAGI. The CDR3 is 16 amino acids. Germline trimming cut 2 bases from V and 4 bases from J; bases unmatched to any gene: 5.

This clonotype was detected many times. Written as DNA, the CDR3 is TGTGCCAGCAGCCTAGCCAATCAGCCCCAGCATTTT. Protein product: CASSLANQPQHF. The V call is TRBV25-1, the J call TRBJ1-5; D is ambiguous. CDR1 is MGHDK and CDR2 is SYGVNS in the germline V gene. Trimming took 6 bases from V and 3 from J, leaving 6 bases between them. The CDR3 consists of 12 residues.

Ten or more counts support this clonotype. The genes are TRBV6-2 or TRBV6-3 and TRBJ2-3, with 12 bases fitting TRBD2. CDR3 length equals 15 residues. The J segment lost 3 bases and the V segment lost 6 bases, leaving 4 bases of the junction unmatched. The V gene's germline CDR1 is MNHEY and CDR2 SVGEGT. In DNA form, the CDR3 reads TGTGCCAGCAGCCCGACTAGCGGGGGAACAGATACGCAGTATTTT. Translation gives CASSPTSGGTDTQYF.

The chain uses TRBV13 and TRBJ1-2; D not certain. Trimming removed 1 base at V and 6 bases at J, with 6 bases between. This CDR3 is 12 amino acids long. Germline loops: CDR1 PRHDT, CDR2 FYEKMQ (reference sequence). As DNA, the CDR3 is TGTGCCAGCAGCTTAGAGTACCATGGCTACACCTTC. The encoded protein is CASSLEYHGYTF.